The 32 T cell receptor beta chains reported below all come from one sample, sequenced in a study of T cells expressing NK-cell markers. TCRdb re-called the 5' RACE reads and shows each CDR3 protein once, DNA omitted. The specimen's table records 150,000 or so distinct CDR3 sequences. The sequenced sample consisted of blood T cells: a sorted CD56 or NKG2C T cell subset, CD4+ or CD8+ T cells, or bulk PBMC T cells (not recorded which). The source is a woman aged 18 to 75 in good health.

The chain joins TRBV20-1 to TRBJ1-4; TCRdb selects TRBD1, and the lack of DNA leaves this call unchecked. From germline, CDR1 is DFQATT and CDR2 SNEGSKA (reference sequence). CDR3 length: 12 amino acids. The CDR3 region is CSASGGREKLFF.

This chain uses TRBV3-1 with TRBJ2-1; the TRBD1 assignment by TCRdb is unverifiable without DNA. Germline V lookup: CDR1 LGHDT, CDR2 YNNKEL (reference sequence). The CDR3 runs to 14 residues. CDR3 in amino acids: CASSQDVGGMRQFF.

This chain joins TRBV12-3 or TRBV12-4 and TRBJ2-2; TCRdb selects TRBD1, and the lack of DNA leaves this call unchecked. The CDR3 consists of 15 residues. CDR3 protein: CASNPLLQGSGELFF.

The chain's CDR3 is CASSLAPTGVFGAFF. This chain joins TRBV5-1 and TRBJ1-1; TCRdb lists TRBD1, though no DNA is available to test this call. The length of the CDR3 is 15 residues. The germline V gene encodes CDR1 SGHRS and CDR2 YFSETQ.

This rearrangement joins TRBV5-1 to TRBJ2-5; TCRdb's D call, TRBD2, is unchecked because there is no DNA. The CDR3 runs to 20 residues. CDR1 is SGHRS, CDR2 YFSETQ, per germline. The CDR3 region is CASSLVPLGSSGGYQETQYF.

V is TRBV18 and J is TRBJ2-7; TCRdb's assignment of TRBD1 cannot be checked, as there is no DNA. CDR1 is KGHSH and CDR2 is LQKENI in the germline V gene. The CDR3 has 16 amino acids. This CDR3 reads CASSPEWGASGLTQYF.

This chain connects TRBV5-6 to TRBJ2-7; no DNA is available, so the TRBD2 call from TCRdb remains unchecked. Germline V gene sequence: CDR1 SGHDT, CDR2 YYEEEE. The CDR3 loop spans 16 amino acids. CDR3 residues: CASSGGGSGENVEQYF.

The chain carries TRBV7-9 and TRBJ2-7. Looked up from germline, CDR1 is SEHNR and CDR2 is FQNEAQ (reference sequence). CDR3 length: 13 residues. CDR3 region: CASGGRASYEQYF.

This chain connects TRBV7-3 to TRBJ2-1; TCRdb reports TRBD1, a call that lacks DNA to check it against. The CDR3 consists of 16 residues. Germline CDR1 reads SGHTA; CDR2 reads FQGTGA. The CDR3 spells CASSSQGTTNNNEQFF.

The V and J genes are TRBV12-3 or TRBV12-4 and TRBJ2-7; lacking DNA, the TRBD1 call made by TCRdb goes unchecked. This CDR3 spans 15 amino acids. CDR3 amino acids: CASSSTTGSSYEQYF.

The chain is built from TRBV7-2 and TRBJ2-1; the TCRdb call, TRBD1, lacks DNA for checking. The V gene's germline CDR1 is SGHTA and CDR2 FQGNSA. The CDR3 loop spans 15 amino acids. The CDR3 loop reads CASSVQGVVYNEQFF.

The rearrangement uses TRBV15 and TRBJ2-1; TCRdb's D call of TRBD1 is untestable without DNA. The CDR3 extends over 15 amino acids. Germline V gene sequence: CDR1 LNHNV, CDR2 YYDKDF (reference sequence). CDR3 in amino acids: CATSRDRVRFNEQFF. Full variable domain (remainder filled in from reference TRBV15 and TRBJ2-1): DAMVIQNPRYQVTQFGKPVTLSCSQTLNHNVMYWYQQKSSQAPKLLFHYYDKDFNNEADTPDNFQSRRPNTSFCFLDIRSPGLGDTAMYLCATSRDRVRFNEQFFGPGTRLTVL.

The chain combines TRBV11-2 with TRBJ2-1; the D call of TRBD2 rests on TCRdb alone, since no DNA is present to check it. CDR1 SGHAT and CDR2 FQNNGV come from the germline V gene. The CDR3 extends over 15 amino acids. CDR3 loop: CASSAEAGGSNEQFF.

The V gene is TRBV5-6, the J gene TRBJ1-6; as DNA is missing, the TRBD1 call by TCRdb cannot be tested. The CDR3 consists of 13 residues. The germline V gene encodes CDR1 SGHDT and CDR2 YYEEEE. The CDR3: CASSFNRDSPLHF.

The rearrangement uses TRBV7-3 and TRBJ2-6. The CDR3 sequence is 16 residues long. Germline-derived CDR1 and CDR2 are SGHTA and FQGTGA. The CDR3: CASSLHQGAGANVLTF.

The CDR3 loop reads CASSYDRSTDTQYF. The chain has TRBV3-1 and TRBJ2-3; TCRdb selects TRBD1, and the lack of DNA leaves this call unchecked. This CDR3 is built from 14 residues. From germline, CDR1 is LGHDT and CDR2 YNNKEL (reference sequence).

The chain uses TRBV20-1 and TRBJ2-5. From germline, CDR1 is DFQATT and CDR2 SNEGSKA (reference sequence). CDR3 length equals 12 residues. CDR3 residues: CSALVGQETQYF.

CDR3 loop: CASSLRVGPSYEQYF. The chain employs TRBV3-1 and TRBJ2-7. CDR1 and CDR2 from the germline V gene are LGHDT and YNNKEL (reference sequence). CDR3 length: 15 amino acids.

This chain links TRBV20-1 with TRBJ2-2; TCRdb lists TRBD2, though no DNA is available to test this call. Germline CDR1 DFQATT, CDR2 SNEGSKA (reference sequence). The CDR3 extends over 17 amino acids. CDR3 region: CSATPMRLASNTGELFF.

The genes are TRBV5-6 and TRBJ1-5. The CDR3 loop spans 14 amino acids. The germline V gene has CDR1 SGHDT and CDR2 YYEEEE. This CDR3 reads CASSFRMGNQPQHF.

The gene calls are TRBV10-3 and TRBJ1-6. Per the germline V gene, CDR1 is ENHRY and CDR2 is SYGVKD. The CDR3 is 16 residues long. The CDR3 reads CAISEQGSSYNSPLHF.

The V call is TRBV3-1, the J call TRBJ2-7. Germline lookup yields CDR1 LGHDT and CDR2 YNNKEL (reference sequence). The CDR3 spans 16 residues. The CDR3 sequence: CASSQDPSGRAYEQYF.

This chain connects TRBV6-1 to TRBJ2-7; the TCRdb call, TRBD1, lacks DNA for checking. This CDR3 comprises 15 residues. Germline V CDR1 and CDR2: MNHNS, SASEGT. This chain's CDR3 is CASSPSGTETYEQYF.

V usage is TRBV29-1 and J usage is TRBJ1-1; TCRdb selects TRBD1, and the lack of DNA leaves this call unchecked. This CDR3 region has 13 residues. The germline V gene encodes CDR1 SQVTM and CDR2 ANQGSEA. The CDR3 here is CSARTGRGTEAFF.

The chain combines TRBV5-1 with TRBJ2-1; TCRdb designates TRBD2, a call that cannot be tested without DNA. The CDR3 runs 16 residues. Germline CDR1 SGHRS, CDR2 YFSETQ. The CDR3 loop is CASSPEGTRPETEQFF.

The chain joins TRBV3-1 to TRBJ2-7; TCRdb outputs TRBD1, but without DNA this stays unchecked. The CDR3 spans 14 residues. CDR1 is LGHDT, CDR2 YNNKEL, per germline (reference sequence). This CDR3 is CASSSRDGSDEQYF.

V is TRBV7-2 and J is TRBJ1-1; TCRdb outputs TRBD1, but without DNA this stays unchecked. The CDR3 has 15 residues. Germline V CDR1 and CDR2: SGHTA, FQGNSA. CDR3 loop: CASSPTQGAEFRAFF.

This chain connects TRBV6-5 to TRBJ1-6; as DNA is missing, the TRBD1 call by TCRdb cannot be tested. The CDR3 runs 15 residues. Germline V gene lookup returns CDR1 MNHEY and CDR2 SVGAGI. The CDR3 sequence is CASSSGTGFNSPLHF.

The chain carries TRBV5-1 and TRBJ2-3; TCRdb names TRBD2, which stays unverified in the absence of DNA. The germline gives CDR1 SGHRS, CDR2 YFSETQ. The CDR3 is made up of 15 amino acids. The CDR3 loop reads CASSLYGSGTDTQYF.

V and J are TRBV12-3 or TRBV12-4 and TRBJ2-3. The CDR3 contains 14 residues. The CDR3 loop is CASSLYDGTDTQYF.

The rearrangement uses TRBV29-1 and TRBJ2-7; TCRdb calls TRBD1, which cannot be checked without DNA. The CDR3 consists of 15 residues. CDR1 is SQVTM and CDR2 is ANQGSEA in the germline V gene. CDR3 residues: CSVEDPGVRPKEQYF.

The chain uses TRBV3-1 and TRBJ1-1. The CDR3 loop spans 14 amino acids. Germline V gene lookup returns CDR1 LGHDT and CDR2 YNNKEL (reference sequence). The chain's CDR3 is CASSEIRRKTEAFF.